The 2 T cell receptor beta chains reported below all come from one sample, sequenced in a study of T-cell memory formation after mild COVID-19. One entry per CDR3 protein results from TCRdb running MiXCR on the 5' RACE reads. Counted here are some 150,000 distinct CDR3 sequences, more than 13% occurring once; the ten biggest clones make up about 26%. Sample: PBMCs or a T cell subset sorted from them (not recorded which). These receptors all stem from an adult woman who had mild COVID-19 (a few samples of this study predate the infection). Cell type and time point are not known.

The CDR3 DNA is TGTGCCAGCAGCTCTGGTCCCGTGCGTGGAGAGACCCAGTACTTC. Residues: CASSSGPVRGETQYF. The chain recombines TRBV7-9 with TRBJ2-5; D not certain. Germline V CDR1 and CDR2: SEHNR, FQNEAQ (reference sequence). V was clipped by 4 bases and J by 4 bases, with 16 bases between them. This CDR3 has 15 residues.

For this clonotype: This may arise from a read error, as a much more abundant clone is one base away. The V gene is TRBV28, the J gene TRBJ2-1, with 7 nucleotides matching TRBD1. The CDR3 is 15 amino acids. Germline loops: CDR1 MDHEN, CDR2 SYDVKM. The CDR3 DNA reads as TGTGACAGCAGCCATTCGATCTACAGGGGCGATGAGCAGTTCTTC. It translates to CDSSHSIYRGDEQFF.